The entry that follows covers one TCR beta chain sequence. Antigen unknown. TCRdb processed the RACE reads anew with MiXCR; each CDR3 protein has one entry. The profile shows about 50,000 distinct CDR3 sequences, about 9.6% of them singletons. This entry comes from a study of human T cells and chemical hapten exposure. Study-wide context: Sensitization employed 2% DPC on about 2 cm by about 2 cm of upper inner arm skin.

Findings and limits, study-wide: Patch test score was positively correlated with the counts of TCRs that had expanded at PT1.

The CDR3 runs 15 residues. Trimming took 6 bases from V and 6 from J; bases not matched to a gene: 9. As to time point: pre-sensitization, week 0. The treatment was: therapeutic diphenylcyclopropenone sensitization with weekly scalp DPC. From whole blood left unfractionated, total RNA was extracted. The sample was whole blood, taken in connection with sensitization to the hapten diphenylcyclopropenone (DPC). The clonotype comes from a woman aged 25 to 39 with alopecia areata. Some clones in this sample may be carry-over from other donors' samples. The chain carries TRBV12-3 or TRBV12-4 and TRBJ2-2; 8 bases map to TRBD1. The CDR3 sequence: CASRDGQGWAGELFF. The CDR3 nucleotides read TGTGCCAGCAGAGACGGACAGGGATGGGCCGGGGAGCTGTTTTTT.